Sequencing of this TCR beta chain was carried out in a study of cytomegalovirus exposure and HLA in healthy donors. The protocol was immunoSEQ multiplex PCR, while the TCRdb copy is restricted to in-frame clones and leaves out a portion. The table records about 130,000 clones, roughly 91% of them present only once. Regarding the study as a whole: Among TCR sequences, most were rare, though some public TCRs appeared in many donors.

Germline loops: CDR1 MNHEY, CDR2 SMNVEV (reference sequence). V was clipped by 5 bases and J by 1 base, with 17 bases between them. The CDR3 spans 17 residues. A remark on this clone: The antigen is undetermined.

This sequence joins TRBV27 and TRBJ2-2, with D possibly being TRBD2 (5 bases). The specimen sequenced was PBMCs. The sequence was collected from a man aged 25 to 40 in good health and CMV-seronegative. CDR3 loop: CASSTTSSGLNTGELFF. DNA for the CDR3: TGTGCCAGCAGTACGACTTCCAGCGGCCTGAACACCGGGGAGCTGTTTTTT.